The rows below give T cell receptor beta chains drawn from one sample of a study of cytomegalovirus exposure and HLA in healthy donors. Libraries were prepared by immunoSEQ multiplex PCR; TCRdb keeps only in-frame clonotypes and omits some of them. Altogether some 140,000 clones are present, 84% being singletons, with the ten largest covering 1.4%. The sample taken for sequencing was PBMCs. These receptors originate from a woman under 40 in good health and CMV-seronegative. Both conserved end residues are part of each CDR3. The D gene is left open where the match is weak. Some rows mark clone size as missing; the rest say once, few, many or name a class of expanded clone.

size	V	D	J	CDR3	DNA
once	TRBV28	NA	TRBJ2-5	CASSPNDRETQYF	TGTGCCAGCAGCCCAAACGATCGGGAGACCCAGTACTTC
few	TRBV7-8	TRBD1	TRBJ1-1	CASSEPTGESREAFF	TGTGCCAGCAGCGAACCTACAGGGGAGAGCCGTGAAGCTTTCTTT
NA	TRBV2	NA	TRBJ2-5	CAGSLQGGRQETQYF	TGTGCCGGATCTTTACAGGGTGGGCGCCAAGAGACCCAGTACTTC
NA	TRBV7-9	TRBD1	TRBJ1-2	CASSLAQTGGRGYTF	TGTGCCAGCAGCTTAGCGCAGACAGGGGGCCGTGGCTACACCTTC
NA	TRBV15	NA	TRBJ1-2	CATSRDVAGYTF	TGTGCCACCAGCAGAGATGTGGCTGGCTACACCTTC
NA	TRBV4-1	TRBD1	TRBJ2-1	CASSQGQGYNEQFF	TGCGCCAGCAGCCAAGGACAGGGATACAATGAGCAGTTCTTC
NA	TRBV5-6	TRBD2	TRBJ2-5	CASSLGLAGGLGETQYF	TGTGCCAGCAGCTTGGGACTAGCGGGGGGGCTAGGAGAGACCCAGTACTTC
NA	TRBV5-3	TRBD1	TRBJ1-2	CARSLVLQGVGQNRLGGYTF	TGTGCCAGAAGCTTGGTTCTTCAGGGGGTGGGACAGAACCGCTTAGGTGGCTACACCTTC
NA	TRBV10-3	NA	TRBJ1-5	CASKGDGASNQPQHF	TGTGCCTCAAAGGGGGACGGAGCTTCTAATCAGCCCCAGCATTTT
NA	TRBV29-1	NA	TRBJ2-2	CSVEERDSLTGGELFF	TGCAGCGTTGAAGAGAGGGACTCATTAACTGGCGGGGAGCTGTTTTTT
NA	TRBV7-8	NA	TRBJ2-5	CASSLERETQYF	TGTGCCAGCAGCTTGGAGAGAGAGACCCAGTACTTC
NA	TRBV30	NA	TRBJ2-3	CAWSVGVSGHTQYF	TGTGCCTGGAGTGTAGGTGTCAGCGGGCATACGCAGTATTTT
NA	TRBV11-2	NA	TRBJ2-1	CASSLHLDAEQFF	TGTGCCAGCAGCTTACACCTAGATGCTGAGCAGTTCTTC
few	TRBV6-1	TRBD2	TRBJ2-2	CASSELAGGPGELFF	TGTGCCAGCAGTGAACTAGCGGGGGGGCCCGGGGAGCTGTTTTTT
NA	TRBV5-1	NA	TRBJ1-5	CASSLEGLGNQPQHF	TGCGCCAGCAGCTTGGAGGGACTGGGGAATCAGCCCCAGCATTTT
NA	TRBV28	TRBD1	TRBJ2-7	CASRDGTGGAYEQYF	TGTGCCAGCCGAGACGGGACAGGGGGCGCCTACGAGCAGTACTTC
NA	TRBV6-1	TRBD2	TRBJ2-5	CASGGLAGDQETQYF	TGTGCCAGCGGAGGACTAGCGGGGGACCAAGAGACCCAGTACTTC
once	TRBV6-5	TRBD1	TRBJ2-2	CASTKTGIDTGELFF	TGTGCCAGCACCAAGACAGGGATTGACACCGGGGAGCTGTTTTTT
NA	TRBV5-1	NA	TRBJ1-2	CASSLAIQPNYGYTF	TGCGCCAGCAGCTTGGCGATACAGCCTAACTATGGCTACACCTTC
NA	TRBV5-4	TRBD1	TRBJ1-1	CASSPPPPDRVAFF	TGTGCCAGCAGCCCTCCCCCGCCTGACAGGGTGGCTTTCTTT
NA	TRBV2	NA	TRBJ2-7	CASSAEGYYEQYF	TGTGCCAGCAGTGCTGAGGGTTACTACGAGCAGTACTTC
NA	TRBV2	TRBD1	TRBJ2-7	CASSQLRQGNNEQYF	TGTGCCAGCAGCCAACTCCGACAGGGAAACAACGAGCAGTACTTC
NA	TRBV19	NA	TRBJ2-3	CASSIDGEQYF	TGTGCCAGTAGTATAGATGGAGAACAGTATTTT
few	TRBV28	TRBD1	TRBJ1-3	CASSTGGQNTIYF	TGTGCCAGCAGTACAGGGGGCCAGAACACCATATATTTT
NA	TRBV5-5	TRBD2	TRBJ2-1	CASSWTSDSYNEQFF	TGTGCCAGCAGCTGGACTAGCGACTCCTACAATGAGCAGTTCTTC
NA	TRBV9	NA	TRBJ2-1	CASSDSATPNGEQFF	TGTGCCAGCAGCGATAGCGCCACACCGAACGGTGAGCAGTTCTTC
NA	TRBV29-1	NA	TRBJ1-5	CSVGPGWNQPQHF	TGCAGCGTTGGACCGGGTTGGAATCAGCCCCAGCATTTT
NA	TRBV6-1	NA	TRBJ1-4	CATLSPRATNEKLFF	TGTGCCACCCTCTCTCCCAGGGCAACTAATGAAAAACTGTTTTTT
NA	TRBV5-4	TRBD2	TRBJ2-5	CASSVMGRGVQETQYF	TGTGCCAGCAGCGTCATGGGGCGGGGGGTCCAAGAGACCCAGTACTTC